These T cell receptor beta chains were read from a single sample in a study of blood T cell repertoires in COVID-19. Using immunoSEQ multiplex PCR, the repertoire was profiled, and TCRdb retains in-frame clones only, with some absent. The table shows 300,000 or so clones, with roughly nine tenths occurring only once. The sequenced sample was peripheral blood. These receptors were obtained from a man younger than 30 who had recovered from COVID-19. The CDR3 runs from the conserved cysteine through the conserved F or W. D genes are given only for firm matches.

v_call: TRBV11-2; d_call: .; cdr3_aa: CASSLVEGGRSEAFF
v_call: TRBV11-2; d_call: TRBD2; cdr3_aa: CASSQLAGPSNTGELFF
v_call: TRBV29-1; d_call: TRBD1; cdr3_aa: CSAATGTGANQPQHF
v_call: TRBV2; d_call: .; cdr3_aa: CASSGGGVTEAFF
v_call: TRBV12-3/TRBV12-4; d_call: .; cdr3_aa: CASSLIRYEAFF
v_call: TRBV5-4; d_call: TRBD1; cdr3_aa: CASSFDRASSYEQYF
v_call: TRBV5-4; d_call: .; cdr3_aa: CASSLVDGTNYGYTF
v_call: TRBV5-5; d_call: TRBD1; cdr3_aa: CASSRDPGTDYEQYF
v_call: TRBV5-1; d_call: .; cdr3_aa: CASSPDWPGGYTF
v_call: TRBV19; d_call: .; cdr3_aa: CASSIGTKYEQYF
v_call: TRBV19; d_call: .; cdr3_aa: CASVAPNTEAFF
v_call: TRBV7-8; d_call: .; cdr3_aa: CASSIGAMTGRETQYF
v_call: TRBV6-1; d_call: TRBD1; cdr3_aa: CASSEAGTGVDF
v_call: TRBV29-1; d_call: .; cdr3_aa: CSVEGGRRSTDTQYF
v_call: TRBV19; d_call: .; cdr3_aa: CASSITQASYGYTF
v_call: TRBV4-1; d_call: TRBD2; cdr3_aa: CASSLGRGGGGTGELFF
v_call: TRBV27; d_call: .; cdr3_aa: CASTNQETQYF
v_call: TRBV25-1; d_call: .; cdr3_aa: CASSAAPGSNTEAFF
v_call: TRBV14; d_call: .; cdr3_aa: CASSLYMRTGELFF
v_call: TRBV11-3; d_call: .; cdr3_aa: CASSFSGTGELFF
v_call: TRBV11-2; d_call: .; cdr3_aa: CASSPGDDFSYNEQFF
v_call: TRBV7-9; d_call: .; cdr3_aa: CASSPTSFTQYF
v_call: TRBV5-5; d_call: TRBD1; cdr3_aa: CASSLDGQGSEKLFF
v_call: TRBV9; d_call: .; cdr3_aa: CASSHYTSNYGYTF
v_call: TRBV7-9; d_call: TRBD2; cdr3_aa: CASSLVPSGGASNIQYF
v_call: TRBV24-1; d_call: .; cdr3_aa: CATSDRGSRGNEQFF
v_call: TRBV24-1; d_call: TRBD1; cdr3_aa: CATSGAGTVNTGELFF
v_call: TRBV18; d_call: .; cdr3_aa: CASSPLQGSYNSPLHF
v_call: TRBV18; d_call: TRBD1; cdr3_aa: CASSPNMGQIQPQHF
v_call: TRBV5-1; d_call: TRBD2; cdr3_aa: CASSLAPSGGLDTQYF
v_call: TRBV19; d_call: TRBD1; cdr3_aa: CASGQGAVGYTF
v_call: TRBV18; d_call: .; cdr3_aa: CASSPRLPPYEQYF
v_call: TRBV9; d_call: .; cdr3_aa: CASTSGRMSNEQFF
v_call: TRBV6-2/TRBV6-3; d_call: TRBD2; cdr3_aa: CASSLRDYNYEQYF
v_call: TRBV6-5; d_call: TRBD1; cdr3_aa: CASRDRFTDTQYF
v_call: TRBV19; d_call: TRBD2; cdr3_aa: CASKQRETTGELFF
v_call: TRBV6-1; d_call: .; cdr3_aa: CASSDYADTQYF
v_call: TRBV9; d_call: .; cdr3_aa: CASSVAPGDQPQHF
v_call: TRBV19; d_call: TRBD1; cdr3_aa: CASRDGTGRNFYGYTF
v_call: TRBV30; d_call: TRBD1; cdr3_aa: CAWSRQGNTEAFF
v_call: TRBV5-6; d_call: TRBD1; cdr3_aa: CASSFRGLSAEAFF
v_call: TRBV3-1/TRBV3-2; d_call: TRBD1; cdr3_aa: CASSLITGAGGTEAFF
v_call: TRBV7-2; d_call: .; cdr3_aa: CASSLVSDQPQHF
v_call: TRBV21-1; d_call: .; cdr3_aa: CASSSGLADHREQFF
v_call: TRBV10-3; d_call: TRBD1; cdr3_aa: CAIRSGTGVGEQYF
v_call: TRBV5-4; d_call: .; cdr3_aa: CASSFGLEGWTGELFF
v_call: TRBV7-9; d_call: .; cdr3_aa: CASSQAGQVYNEQFF
v_call: TRBV7-2; d_call: .; cdr3_aa: CASSTSGASSTEAFF
v_call: TRBV2; d_call: .; cdr3_aa: CASSADSMNTEAFF
v_call: TRBV27; d_call: .; cdr3_aa: CASRMTANYGYTF
v_call: TRBV10-1; d_call: .; cdr3_aa: CATSTSGSYEQYF
v_call: TRBV6-5; d_call: TRBD2; cdr3_aa: CASSTGTSGYNEQFF
v_call: TRBV19; d_call: .; cdr3_aa: CASSEAGTDTQYF
v_call: TRBV5-1; d_call: .; cdr3_aa: CASSLGGNYGYTF
v_call: TRBV6-5; d_call: .; cdr3_aa: CASSPWDFNQPQHF
v_call: TRBV24-1; d_call: TRBD2; cdr3_aa: CATSDSLAGTQDEQFF
v_call: TRBV7-3; d_call: TRBD1; cdr3_aa: CASSPRTGANNYNEQFF
v_call: TRBV4-1; d_call: .; cdr3_aa: CASSQRAASVIGYNEQFF
v_call: TRBV13; d_call: TRBD1; cdr3_aa: CASSFPGQGRNSPLHF